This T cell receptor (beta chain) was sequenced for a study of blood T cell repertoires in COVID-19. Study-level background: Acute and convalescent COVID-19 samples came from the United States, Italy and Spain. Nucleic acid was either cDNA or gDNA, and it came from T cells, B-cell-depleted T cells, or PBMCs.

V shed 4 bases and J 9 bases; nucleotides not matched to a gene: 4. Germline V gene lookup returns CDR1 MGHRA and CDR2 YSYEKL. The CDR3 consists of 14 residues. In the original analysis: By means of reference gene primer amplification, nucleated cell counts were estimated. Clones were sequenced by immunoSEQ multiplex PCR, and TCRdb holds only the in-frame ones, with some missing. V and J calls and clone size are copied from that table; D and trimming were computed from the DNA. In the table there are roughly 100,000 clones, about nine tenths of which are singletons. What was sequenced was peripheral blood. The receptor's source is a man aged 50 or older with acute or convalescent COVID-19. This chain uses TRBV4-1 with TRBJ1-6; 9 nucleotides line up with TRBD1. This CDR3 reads CASSPGQGTSPLHF. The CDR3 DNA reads TGCGCCAGCAGCCCGGGACAGGGCACTTCACCCCTCCACTTT.